What follows are 8 T cell receptor beta chains derived from one specimen sequenced in a study of blood T cell repertoires in COVID-19. The method was immunoSEQ multiplex PCR; TCRdb's version includes in-frame clones alone and lacks a portion of them. This table has about 40,000 clones, about 90% appearing once. Sequenced sample: peripheral blood. The receptor set was obtained from a woman aged 25 to 39 in a cohort sampled during active COVID-19.

The rearrangement joins TRBV30 to TRBJ2-7; 13 positions agree with TRBD2. V was clipped by 0 bases and J by 11 bases; unmatched bases: 13. Germline assignment: CDR1 GTSNPN and CDR2 SVGIG (reference sequence). This CDR3 is built from 16 residues. CDR3 loop: CAWSVSRTSGGSKKYF. The DNA of the CDR3 is TGTGCCTGGAGTGTATCCAGGACTAGCGGGGGTAGTAAAAAGTACTTC.

The V and J genes are TRBV5-1 and TRBJ2-5; 8 positions match TRBD2. Losses at the gene ends were 4 bases for V and 1 base for J; bases not matched to a gene: 12. The CDR3 contains 17 residues. CDR1 is SGHRS and CDR2 is YFSETQ in the germline V gene. The CDR3 bases are TGCGCCAGCAGCCGTGGGCTAGCGGGCCTCACCCAAGAGACCCAGTACTTC. This encodes CASSRGLAGLTQETQYF.

The rearrangement joins TRBV12-5 to TRBJ2-3; 9 bases fit TRBD2. The trim removed 4 bases at V and 6 bases at J, leaving 5 bases unmatched. Per germline, CDR1 LGHNT and CDR2 FRNRAP. CDR3 length: 14 residues. The CDR3 protein is CASGSLAGMDTQYF. The CDR3, as DNA: TGTGCTAGTGGTTCTCTAGCGGGAATGGATACGCAGTATTTT.

V usage is TRBV6-5 and J usage is TRBJ1-2; no clear D gene. The CDR3 runs 14 residues. Trimming left V 7 bases short and J 5 bases short, with 17 bases between. Germline CDR1 is MNHEY and CDR2 is SVGAGI. CDR3 sequence reads: CASIVHQEAYGYTF. CDR3 bases: TGTGCCAGCATCGTACACCAGGAAGCATATGGCTACACCTTC.

In regard to this clone: Mismatch with germline at one junction end may stem from a read error. V and J are TRBV7-9 and TRBJ2-5; D possibly corresponds to TRBD1 (6 bases). Germline values: CDR1 SEHNR, CDR2 FQNEAQ (reference sequence). The CDR3 contains 14 residues. In nucleotides, the CDR3 is TGTGCCAGCAGCATAGCGACAGGAGGAGAGACCCAGTACTTC. Its translation: CASSIATGGETQYF. Full variable domain (remainder filled in from reference TRBV7-9 and TRBJ2-5): DTGVSQNPRHKITKRGQNVTFRCDPISEHNRLYWYRQTLGQGPEFLTYFQNEAQLEKSRLLSDRFSAERPKGSFSTLEIQRTEQGDSAMYLCASSIATGGETQYFGPGTRLLVL.

The rearrangement links TRBV28 to TRBJ2-7, with TRBD1 identical over 7 bases. This CDR3 region has 14 residues. V lost 10 bases and J lost 2; bases outside the gene matches: 11. The germline V gene has CDR1 MDHEN and CDR2 SYDVKM. The chain's CDR3 is CATSRQGVTYEQYF. The CDR3 bases are TGTGCCACCTCCCGACAGGGAGTAACCTACGAGCAGTACTTC.

V usage is TRBV2 and J usage is TRBJ1-2; 7 bases fit TRBD1. Trimming took 7 bases from V and 1 from J; bases not matched to a gene: 3. The germline V gene has CDR1 SNHLY and CDR2 FYNNEI. This CDR3 is 13 amino acids long. The CDR3 spells CASKPGGNYGYTF. In DNA form, the CDR3 reads TGTGCCAGCAAACCAGGGGGTAACTATGGCTACACCTTC.

The V call is TRBV11-3, the J call TRBJ2-1; a weak D match, TRBD2 (6 bases). V was clipped by 2 bases and J by 4 bases, with 15 bases between them. The CDR3 has 16 amino acids. CDR1 and CDR2 (germline): SGHNT, YENEEA. The chain's CDR3 is CASSLWTTLSYNEQFF. In DNA, the CDR3 is TGTGCCAGCAGCTTATGGACTACCTTGTCGTACAATGAGCAGTTCTTC.